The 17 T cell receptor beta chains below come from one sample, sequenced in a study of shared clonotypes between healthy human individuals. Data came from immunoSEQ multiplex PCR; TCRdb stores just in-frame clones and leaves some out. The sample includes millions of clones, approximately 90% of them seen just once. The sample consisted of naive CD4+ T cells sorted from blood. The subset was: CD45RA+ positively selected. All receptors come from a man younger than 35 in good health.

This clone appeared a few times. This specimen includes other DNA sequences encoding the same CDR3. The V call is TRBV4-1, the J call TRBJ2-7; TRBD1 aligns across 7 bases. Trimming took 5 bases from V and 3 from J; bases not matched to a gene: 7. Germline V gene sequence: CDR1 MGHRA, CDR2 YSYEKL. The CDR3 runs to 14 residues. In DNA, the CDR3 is TGCGCCAGCAGCTTACCGGGACAGAGCTACGAGCAGTACTTC. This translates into CASSLPGQSYEQYF.

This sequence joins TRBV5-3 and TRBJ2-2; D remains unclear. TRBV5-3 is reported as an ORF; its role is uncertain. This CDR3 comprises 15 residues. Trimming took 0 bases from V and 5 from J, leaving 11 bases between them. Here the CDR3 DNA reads TGTGCCAGAAGCTTGGTCCCTAGACGTACCGGGGAGCTGTTTTTT. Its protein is CARSLVPRRTGELFF.

The CDR3 loop is CASSYHGNQPQHF. CDR3 in DNA: TGTGCCAGCAGTTACCACGGCAATCAGCCCCAGCATTTT. The chain employs TRBV27 and TRBJ1-5; D gene uncertain. The V gene's germline CDR1 is MNHEY and CDR2 SMNVEV (reference sequence). This CDR3 is 13 amino acids long. The germline V and J ends were trimmed by 4 bases and 2 bases, with 6 bases remaining between them.

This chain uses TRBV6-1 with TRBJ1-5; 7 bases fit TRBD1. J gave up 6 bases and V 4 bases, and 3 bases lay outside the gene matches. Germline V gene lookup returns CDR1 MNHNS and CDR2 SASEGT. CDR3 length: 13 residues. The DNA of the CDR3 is TGTGCCAGCAGTGGACAGGGTAGTCAGCCCCAGCATTTT. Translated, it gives CASSGQGSQPQHF.

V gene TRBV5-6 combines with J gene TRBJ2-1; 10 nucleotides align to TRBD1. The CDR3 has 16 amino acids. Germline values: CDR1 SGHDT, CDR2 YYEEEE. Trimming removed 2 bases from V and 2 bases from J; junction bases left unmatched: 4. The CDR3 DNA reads TGTGCCAGCAGCTTCGAGACAGGGGGCGCCTACAATGAGCAGTTCTTC. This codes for CASSFETGGAYNEQFF.

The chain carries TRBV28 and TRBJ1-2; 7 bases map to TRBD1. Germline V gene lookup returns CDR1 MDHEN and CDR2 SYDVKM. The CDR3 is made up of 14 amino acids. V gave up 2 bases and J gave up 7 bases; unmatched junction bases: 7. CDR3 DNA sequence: TGTGCCAGCAGTTTAGGGGGGGACAGACTTGGCTACACCTTC. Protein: CASSLGGDRLGYTF.

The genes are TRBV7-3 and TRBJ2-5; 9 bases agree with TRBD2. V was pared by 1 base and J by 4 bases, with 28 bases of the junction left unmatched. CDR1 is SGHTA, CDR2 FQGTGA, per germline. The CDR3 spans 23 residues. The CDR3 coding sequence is TGTGCCAGCAGCTTAAGCCGAGGCCCATTCAGCGGGAGGTATCGCCCAGAGTTAGAGACCCAGTACTTC. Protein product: CASSLSRGPFSGRYRPELETQYF.

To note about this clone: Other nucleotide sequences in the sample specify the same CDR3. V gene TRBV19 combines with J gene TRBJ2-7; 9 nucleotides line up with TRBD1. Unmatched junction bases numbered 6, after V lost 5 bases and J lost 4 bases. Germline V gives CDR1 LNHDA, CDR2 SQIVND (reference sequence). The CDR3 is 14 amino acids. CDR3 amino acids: CASSPGTGLYEQYF. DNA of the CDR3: TGTGCCAGTAGTCCCGGGACAGGGTTGTACGAGCAGTACTTC.

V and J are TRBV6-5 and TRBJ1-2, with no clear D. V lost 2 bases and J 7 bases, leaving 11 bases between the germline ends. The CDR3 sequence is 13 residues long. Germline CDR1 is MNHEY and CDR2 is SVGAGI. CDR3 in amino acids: CASSYEGMGGYTF. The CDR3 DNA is TGTGCCAGCAGTTACGAGGGTATGGGTGGCTACACCTTC.

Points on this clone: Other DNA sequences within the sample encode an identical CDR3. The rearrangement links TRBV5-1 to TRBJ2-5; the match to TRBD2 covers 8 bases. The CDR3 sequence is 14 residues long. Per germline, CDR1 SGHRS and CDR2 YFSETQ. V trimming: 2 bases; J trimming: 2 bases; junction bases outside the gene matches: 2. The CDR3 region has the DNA TGCGCCAGCAGCTTAAGCGGGAGTCAAGAGACCCAGTACTTC. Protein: CASSLSGSQETQYF.

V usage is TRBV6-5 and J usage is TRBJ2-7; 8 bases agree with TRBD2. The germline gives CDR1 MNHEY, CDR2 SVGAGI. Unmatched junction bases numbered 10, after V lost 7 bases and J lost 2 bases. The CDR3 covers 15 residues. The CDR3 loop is CASTRSSGSAYEQYF. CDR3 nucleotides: TGTGCCAGCACCCGGTCCAGCGGGAGTGCCTACGAGCAGTACTTC.

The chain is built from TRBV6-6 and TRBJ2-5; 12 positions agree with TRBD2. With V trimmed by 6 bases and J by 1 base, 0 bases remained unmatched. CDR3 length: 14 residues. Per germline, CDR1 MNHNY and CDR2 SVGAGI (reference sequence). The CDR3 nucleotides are TGTGCCAGCAGGGGACTAGCGGGCCAAGAGACCCAGTACTTC. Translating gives CASRGLAGQETQYF.

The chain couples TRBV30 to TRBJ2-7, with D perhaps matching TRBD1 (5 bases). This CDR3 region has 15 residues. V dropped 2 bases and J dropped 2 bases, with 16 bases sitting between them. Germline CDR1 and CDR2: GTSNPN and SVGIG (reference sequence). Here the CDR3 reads CAWSTSYRKAYEQYF. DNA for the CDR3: TGTGCCTGGAGTACGAGCTACAGGAAGGCCTACGAGCAGTACTTC.

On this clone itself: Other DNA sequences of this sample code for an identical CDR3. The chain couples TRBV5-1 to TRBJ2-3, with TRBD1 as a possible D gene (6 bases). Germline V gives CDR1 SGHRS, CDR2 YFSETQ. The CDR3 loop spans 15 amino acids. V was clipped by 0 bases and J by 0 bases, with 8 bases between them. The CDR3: CASSLAGVSTDTQYF. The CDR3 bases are TGCGCCAGCAGCTTGGCAGGGGTTAGCACAGATACGCAGTATTTT.

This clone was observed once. CDR3: CASSPSTGAGYEQYF. The CDR3 DNA reads TGTGCCAGCAGCCCTTCGACAGGGGCGGGGTACGAGCAGTACTTC. V gene TRBV4-2 combines with J gene TRBJ2-7, with 8 bases identical to TRBD1. The CDR3 consists of 15 residues. Germline CDR1 LGHNA, CDR2 YNFKEQ. V was pared by 4 bases and J by 4 bases, with 9 bases of the junction left unmatched.

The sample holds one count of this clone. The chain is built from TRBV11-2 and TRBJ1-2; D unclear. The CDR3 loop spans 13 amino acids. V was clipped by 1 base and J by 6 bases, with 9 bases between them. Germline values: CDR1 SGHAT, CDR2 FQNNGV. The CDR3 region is CASSLGGFDGYTF. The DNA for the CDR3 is TGTGCCAGCAGCTTAGGAGGGTTCGATGGCTACACCTTC.

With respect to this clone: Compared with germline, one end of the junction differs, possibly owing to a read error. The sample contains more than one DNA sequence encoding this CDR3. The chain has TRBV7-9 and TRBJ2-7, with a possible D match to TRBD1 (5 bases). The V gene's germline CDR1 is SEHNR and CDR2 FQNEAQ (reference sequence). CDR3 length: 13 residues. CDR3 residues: CASSSLGASEQYF. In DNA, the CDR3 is TGTGCTAGCAGCTCCTTAGGGGCATCCGAGCAGTACTTC.